This T cell receptor beta chain comes out of a study of cytomegalovirus exposure and HLA in healthy donors. TCRdb keeps only in-frame clones here, not all; method: immunoSEQ multiplex PCR. The sample contains about 220,000 clones, about 90% of which appear only once. Concerning this clone: What it binds is not known.

Overall study results and limits: Many donors shared some public TCRs, even though most TCR sequences were rare. A few of the chains that were CMV-associated were confirmed in vitro to be specific for CMV antigens.

CDR3 length equals 15 residues. V shed 5 bases and J shed 0 bases, with 8 bases lying between them. Germline lookup yields CDR1 SEHNR and CDR2 FQNEAQ (reference sequence). The clonotype originates from a woman aged 18 to 35 in good health and CMV-seronegative. The chain joins TRBV7-9 to TRBJ1-6; D perhaps matches TRBD1 (6 bases). The sequenced material came from PBMCs. CDR3 DNA: TGTGCCAGCAGCCCGGACAGCTCCTATAATTCACCCCTCCACTTT. This encodes CASSPDSSYNSPLHF. The variable domain in full, with the rest retrieved from reference TRBV7-9 and TRBJ1-6, is DTGVSQNPRHKITKRGQNVTFRCDPISEHNRLYWYRQTLGQGPEFLTYFQNEAQLEKSRLLSDRFSAERPKGSFSTLEIQRTEQGDSAMYLCASSPDSSYNSPLHFGNGTRLTVT.